Described below is a single T cell receptor (beta chain) sequence and its context. Its antigen is unidentified. There are 19 residues in the CDR3. V lost 1 base and J 5 bases, leaving 22 bases between the germline ends. Germline lookup yields CDR1 KGHDR and CDR2 SFDVKD. The data derive from a study of T cell repertoires in cytomegalovirus infection. Study-wide results and limits: Dominating the ex vivo response were HLA-C-restricted CMV-specific TCR beta clonotypes. CMV carriers having the relevant HLA were flagged by cumulative public TCR beta family frequency.

TCRdb ran MiXCR on the reads and lists one entry per CDR3 protein. The sample lists some 920,000 distinct CDR3 sequences; 25% to 40% were seen once. The sample in question was cultured CD8+ T cells from PBMCs, obtained from culture after CMV antigen stimulation. J is TRBJ1-4 and V is TRBV24-1, with no clear D. The TCR sequence derives from a human donor in good health (CMV status not recorded). Some clones in this sample may be carry-over from other donors' samples. The CDR3 loop reads CATSDFLGRSVSRNEKLFF. The DNA for the CDR3 is TGTGCCACCAGTGATTTTCTCGGCAGGTCGGTTTCTAGGAATGAAAAACTGTTTTTT.